A single sample gave rise to the 26 T cell receptor beta chains below, sequenced in a study of vaccination effects on CD4 cells after COVID-19. Profiled with immunoSEQ multiplex PCR; TCRdb holds only in-frame clones, not every one. Altogether fewer than 15,000 clones are present, over 60% being singletons, with the ten largest covering approximately 35%. No antigen has been assigned to these receptors. Pools of viral peptides were used by the ViraFEST assay to expand antigen-specific CD4+ T cells ahead of sequencing. On roughly day 9 of culture, CD4+ T cells were separated out. This person's SARS-CoV-2 infection, confirmed by PCR, occurred between March and December 2020. Two doses of BNT162b2 or mRNA-1273 vaccine were administered to participants. The sample in question was CD4+ T cells from PBMCs cultured with HCoV-NL63 spike peptides, obtained after COVID-19 vaccination. Every receptor here comes from a human donor who had a prior SARS-CoV-2 infection.

This CDR3 is CASSLVGTDTQYF. In DNA, the CDR3 is TGTGCCAGCAGCTTAGTTGGCACAGATACGCAGTATTTT. The chain couples TRBV7-2 to TRBJ2-3; D unresolved. The CDR3 is made up of 13 amino acids. Germline V CDR1 and CDR2: SGHTA, FQGNSA. V shed 1 base and J shed 1 base, with 3 bases lying between them.

The chain uses TRBV18 and TRBJ2-5, with D possibly matching TRBD2 (6 bases). Germline V gene sequence: CDR1 KGHSH, CDR2 LQKENI. This CDR3 comprises 13 residues. With 4 bases removed from V and 5 bases from J, the gap between germline ends came to 11 bases. CDR3 sequence: CASSQDYGETQYF. CDR3 sequence (DNA): TGTGCCAGCTCACAGGACTATGGGGAGACCCAGTACTTC.

V and J are TRBV7-3 and TRBJ2-2; 9 positions match TRBD2. Germline assignment: CDR1 SGHTA and CDR2 FQGTGA. V trimming: 3 bases; J trimming: 5 bases; junction bases outside the gene matches: 1. The length of the CDR3 is 14 residues. The CDR3 nucleotides read TGTGCCAGCAGCTTTAGCGGGGGTACCGGGGAGCTGTTTTTT. Protein sequence: CASSFSGGTGELFF.

The V gene is TRBV5-5, the J gene TRBJ1-1, with a weak D call TRBD1 (6 bases). Germline V gene lookup returns CDR1 SGHKS and CDR2 YYEKEE (reference sequence). Between the trimmed V and J ends, which lost 4 bases and 10 bases, there was a span of 23 bases. CDR3 size: 15 residues. The CDR3: CASSPTAGDGRGAFF. CDR3 nucleotides: TGTGCCAGCAGCCCGACCGCAGGGGATGGGAGGGGAGCTTTCTTT.

The rearrangement links TRBV6-5 to TRBJ2-3, with a possible D match to TRBD2 (5 bases). The CDR3 is 13 amino acids. The germline V gene encodes CDR1 MNHEY and CDR2 SVGAGI. Trimming stripped 6 bases from V and 3 bases from J, with 10 bases between. CDR3 sequence (DNA): TGTGCCAGCAGCCTCCGGGGAACAGATACGCAGTATTTT. This codes for CASSLRGTDTQYF.

The chain combines TRBV7-2 with TRBJ2-7; perhaps TRBD1 as D (5 bases). Germline V lookup: CDR1 SGHTA, CDR2 FQGNSA. Trimming took off 4 bases at V and 7 bases at J, with 11 bases between the two ends. The CDR3 is 12 residues long. CDR3 DNA: TGTGCCAGCAGCTCCGACAGTGCTGAGCAGTACTTC. This codes for CASSSDSAEQYF.

The J gene is TRBJ2-1, the V gene TRBV6-5; 9 bases align to TRBD2. With V trimmed by 4 bases and J by 3 bases, 7 bases remained unmatched. CDR1 is MNHEY, CDR2 SVGAGI, per germline. The CDR3 has 16 amino acids. CDR3 coding DNA: TGTGCCAGCAGTTCTGAAGCGGGGGGAAACTACAATGAGCAGTTCTTC. Translating it yields CASSSEAGGNYNEQFF.

This clone was counted between two and nine times. The chain carries TRBV18 and TRBJ2-7; 7 bases fit TRBD2. CDR3 length: 17 residues. Germline CDR1 KGHSH, CDR2 LQKENI. With V trimmed by 4 bases and J by 1 base, 13 bases remained unmatched. The CDR3 region is CASSQASGGSTSYEQYF. The CDR3 DNA reads TGTGCCAGCTCACAGGCCTCGGGCGGGAGCACATCCTACGAGCAGTACTTC.

The V gene is TRBV28, the J gene TRBJ2-5, with D unresolved. Germline V CDR1 and CDR2: MDHEN, SYDVKM. Trimming pared 4 bases from V and 3 bases from J, leaving 15 bases between. The CDR3 consists of 15 residues. The CDR3 DNA reads TGTGCCAGCAGTTCAGGCTTTGTGGGCAAAGAGACCCAGTACTTC. Encoded protein: CASSSGFVGKETQYF.

V usage is TRBV6-5 and J usage is TRBJ2-5; D may be TRBD1 (6 bases). The CDR3 extends over 15 amino acids. V was pared by 5 bases and J by 5 bases, with 18 bases between. Germline V gives CDR1 MNHEY, CDR2 SVGAGI. CDR3 sequence: CASSKTYRAGETQYF. The DNA of the CDR3 is TGTGCCAGCAGTAAAACCTACAGGGCTGGGGAGACCCAGTACTTC.

In this sample, this clone turned up a few times. This sequence joins TRBV24-1 and TRBJ2-3; D is unresolved. Trimming removed 2 bases at V and 2 bases at J, with 10 bases between. The length of the CDR3 is 15 residues. Germline lookup yields CDR1 KGHDR and CDR2 SFDVKD. CDR3 sequence (DNA): TGTGCCACCAGTGATTCCGGCGATCACACAGATACGCAGTATTTT. It yields the protein CATSDSGDHTDTQYF.

The V call is TRBV27, the J call TRBJ2-7; D might be TRBD2 (8 bases). Trimming left V 5 bases short and J 6 bases short, with 23 bases between. From germline, CDR1 is MNHEY and CDR2 SMNVEV (reference sequence). The CDR3 runs 16 residues. CDR3 DNA sequence: TGTGCCAGCAGTACGACAGGGTCGGGAGGGCCTTCCGAGCAGTACTTC. It translates to CASSTTGSGGPSEQYF.

V is TRBV5-1 and J is TRBJ2-2, with D perhaps TRBD2 (6 bases). V dropped 3 bases and J dropped 8 bases, with 8 bases sitting between them. There are 12 residues in the CDR3. Germline V lookup: CDR1 SGHRS, CDR2 YFSETQ. In nucleotides, the CDR3 is TGCGCCAGCAGCTGGAGGGTAGGGGAGCTGTTTTTT. Its protein product is CASSWRVGELFF.

The chain joins TRBV5-6 to TRBJ2-1, with unresolved D. Between the trimmed V and J ends, which lost 0 bases and 1 base, there was a span of 8 bases. This CDR3 region has 15 residues. Germline V gene sequence: CDR1 SGHDT, CDR2 YYEEEE. Here the CDR3 DNA reads TGTGCCAGCAGCTTGGGCCTCAGATCCTACAATGAGCAGTTCTTC. Protein product: CASSLGLRSYNEQFF.

This chain connects TRBV9 to TRBJ2-1; tentative D call: TRBD2 (6 bases). Germline CDR1 reads SGDLS; CDR2 reads YYNGEE. V shed 0 bases and J shed 3 bases, with 10 bases lying between them. The CDR3 is 15 residues long. CDR3 DNA sequence: TGTGCCAGCAGCGTAGGGCAGGGACTCTACAATGAGCAGTTCTTC. This sequence encodes CASSVGQGLYNEQFF.

This clone was detected only a few times. CDR3 in amino acids: CASSQRLAGGRGEQYF. The CDR3 nucleotides read TGTGCCAGCAGCCAGAGACTAGCGGGGGGCCGTGGCGAGCAGTACTTC. The V and J genes are TRBV3-1 (or the pseudogene TRBV3-2) and TRBJ2-7; 13 nucleotides match TRBD2. Germline assignment: CDR1 LGHDT and CDR2 YNNKEL (reference sequence). V gave up 3 bases and J gave up 6 bases; unmatched junction bases: 8. This CDR3 spans 16 amino acids.

This clone has only a few counts. This chain joins TRBV7-6 and TRBJ1-1, with D perhaps TRBD1 (5 bases). This CDR3 region has 16 residues. CDR1 is SGHVS and CDR2 is FNYEAQ in the germline V gene. Trimming removed 1 base at V and 2 bases at J, with 14 bases between. The CDR3 DNA reads as TGTGCCAGCAGCTTAGTCAGGGCTGGGGGAAACACTGAAGCTTTCTTT. Amino acids: CASSLVRAGGNTEAFF.

The rearrangement links TRBV7-2 to TRBJ1-2, with D unclear. The CDR3 loop spans 13 amino acids. Trimming removed 1 base at V and 3 bases at J, with 6 bases between. Germline V gives CDR1 SGHTA, CDR2 FQGNSA. CDR3 DNA: TGTGCCAGCAGCTTAGAGAATTACTATGGCTACACCTTC. This translates into CASSLENYYGYTF.

The chain combines TRBV9 with TRBJ2-7; 7 bases map to TRBD2. Germline trimming cut 0 bases from V and 3 bases from J; bases unmatched to any gene: 6. The CDR3 is 15 amino acids. Germline V gene lookup returns CDR1 SGDLS and CDR2 YYNGEE. DNA of the CDR3: TGTGCCAGCAGCGTAGGTCTAGCGGTTGACTACGAGCAGTACTTC. It translates to CASSVGLAVDYEQYF.

The rearrangement joins TRBV11-2 to TRBJ2-2, with TRBD1 matching over 7 bases. The CDR3 extends over 17 amino acids. Per germline, CDR1 SGHAT and CDR2 FQNNGV. After removal of 2 bases from V and 1 base from J, the junction contained 7 bases not matched to a gene. DNA for the CDR3: TGTGCCAGCAGCTTAATCCCGACAGGGATGAACACCGGGGAGCTGTTTTTT. This sequence encodes CASSLIPTGMNTGELFF. The variable domain in full, completed from reference TRBV11-2 and TRBJ2-2, reads EAGVAQSPRYKIIEKRQSVAFWCNPISGHATLYWYQQILGQGPKLLIQFQNNGVVDDSQLPKDRFSAERLKGVDSTLKIQPAKLEDSAVYLCASSLIPTGMNTGELFFGEGSRLTVL.

This chain connects TRBV11-3 to TRBJ2-5; 8 nucleotides match TRBD1. This CDR3 contains 16 residues. In germline, CDR1 is SGHNT, CDR2 YENEEA. V lost 3 bases and J lost 2; bases outside the gene matches: 8. CDR3: CASSFFSTGGQETQYF. DNA of the CDR3: TGTGCCAGCAGCTTTTTTAGCACAGGGGGACAAGAGACCCAGTACTTC. Together with reference TRBV11-3 and TRBJ2-5, the CDR3 gives the full variable domain: EAGVVQSPRYKIIEKKQPVAFWCNPISGHNTLYWYLQNLGQGPELLIRYENEEAVDDSQLPKDRFSAERLKGVDSTLKIQPAELGDSAVYLCASSFFSTGGQETQYFGPGTRLLVL.

The rearrangement joins TRBV30 to TRBJ2-5, with D perhaps TRBD1 (6 bases). CDR1 and CDR2 (germline): GTSNPN, SVGIG (reference sequence). The CDR3 is 15 amino acids. V was trimmed by 1 base and J by 5 bases, leaving 17 bases between them. As DNA, the CDR3 is TGTGCCTGGAGTGGCCTAGCTCTGAGGGGGGAGACCCAGTACTTC. Translating gives CAWSGLALRGETQYF. Using reference TRBV30 and TRBJ2-5 for the parts outside the CDR3, the full variable domain is SQTIHQWPATLVQPVGSPLSLECTVEGTSNPNLYWYRQAAGRGLQLLFYSVGIGQISSEVPQNLSASRPQDRQFILSSKKLLLSDSGFYLCAWSGLALRGETQYFGPGTRLLVL.

DNA of the CDR3: TGTGCCAGCAGTTACGACGTGACAGGGGCTCAGCCCCAGCATTTT. It yields the protein CASSYDVTGAQPQHF. The rearrangement joins TRBV6-5 to TRBJ1-5; 8 nucleotides align to TRBD1. The CDR3 runs to 15 residues. CDR1 is MNHEY and CDR2 is SVGAGI in the germline V gene. The V gene end was trimmed by 2 bases and the J gene end by 6 bases; junction bases not matched to a gene: 6.

In its sample, this clone ranks as large. This chain joins TRBV7-9 and TRBJ1-2, with TRBD1 as a possible D gene (5 bases). V was cut by 5 bases and J by 2 bases, with 12 bases left in between. The CDR3 loop spans 14 amino acids. Germline values: CDR1 SEHNR, CDR2 FQNEAQ (reference sequence). The CDR3 region is CASSLTSGNYGYTF. Written as DNA, the CDR3 is TGTGCCAGCAGCCTCACATCAGGGAACTATGGCTACACCTTC.

The gene calls are TRBV2 and TRBJ2-1, with D unresolved. Germline V CDR1 and CDR2: SNHLY, FYNNEI. V lost 7 bases, J lost 8 bases, and 12 bases lay in between. CDR3 length equals 12 residues. CDR3 in DNA: TGTGCCAGCAAAGGCAGGTCCCATGAGCAGTTCTTC. Translation: CASKGRSHEQFF.

The chain joins TRBV6-5 to TRBJ1-5; D possibly corresponds to TRBD1 (5 bases). The V and J ends lost 5 bases and 5 bases respectively, with 13 bases between them. CDR1 is MNHEY and CDR2 is SVGAGI in the germline V gene. The CDR3 consists of 14 residues. DNA of the CDR3: TGTGCCAGCAGTACATCTCGGGGGTATCAGCCCCAGCATTTT. Protein product: CASSTSRGYQPQHF.